Sequencing of this TCR beta chain was carried out in a study of Ad26.COV2.S vaccination and SARS-CoV-2 variants. Stated treatment: about 20 received Ad26.COV2.S at low or high dose, single or two shots; roughly five received placebo; per-sample allocation not given. All samples were drawn on day 63, counting from the first vaccine or placebo injection. The vaccine delivered Wuhan-strain SARS-CoV-2 spike through an Ad26 vector. Germline CDR1 and CDR2: LGHDT and YNNKEL (reference sequence). V was pared by 4 bases and J by 2 bases, with 16 bases between. The CDR3 is 16 amino acids. Worth noting for this clone: Its antigen is undetermined.

Findings and caveats of the study: Responses of T cells in total may have been underestimated by the TCR breadth and depth analyses.

The repertoire was sequenced with immunoSEQ multiplex PCR; TCRdb's copy has only in-frame clones and lacks some. Among about 480,000 clones listed, around 90% were seen once. The material was peripheral blood, obtained in a trial of Ad26.COV2.S vaccine versus placebo. The clonotype originates from a person between 18 and 65 years old who received the Ad26.COV2.S COVID-19 vaccine or a placebo. The V and J genes are TRBV3-1 (or the pseudogene TRBV3-2) and TRBJ2-3, with D possibly matching TRBD2 (7 bases). The CDR3 nucleotides read TGTGCCAGCAGCCCCCTGGGGGGGGCAGCCACAGATACGCAGTATTTT. It codes for CASSPLGGAATDTQYF.